This T cell receptor (beta chain) comes out of a study of blood T cell repertoires in COVID-19. Study details: The samples span acute and convalescent COVID-19 from the United States, Italy and Spain. T cells, B-cell-depleted T cells, or PBMCs supplied cDNA or gDNA.

Trimming removed 4 bases from V and 6 bases from J; junction bases left unmatched: 7. Per the germline V gene, CDR1 is SGHTA and CDR2 is FQGTGA. The CDR3 runs to 15 residues. In the study's own analysis: For nucleated cells, counts were estimated from reference gene primer amplification. Clones were sequenced by immunoSEQ multiplex PCR, and TCRdb holds only the in-frame ones, with some missing. The V and J calls and the clone size are those of that table, but D and trimming were determined from the DNA. The sample shows under 150,000 clones, approximately 80% of them seen only once. Sequenced sample: peripheral blood. The chain has TRBV7-3 and TRBJ2-3, with TRBD2 matching 10 bases. The TCR was taken from a man in his sixties with active or convalescent COVID-19. The CDR3 DNA follows: TGTGCCAGCAGCTCCGGACTAGCGGCCGGCGATACGCAGTATTTT. Its protein product is CASSSGLAAGDTQYF.